The 10 T cell receptor beta chains below come from one sample, sequenced in a study of naive and memory T cell subsets. Two oligonucleotides, mixed equimolar, formed the beta constant-region primer covering TRBC1 and TRBC2. The ligated cDNA underwent four PCR rounds using SP2 and nested alpha and beta constant-region primers. Via MiXCR, TCRdb re-called the UMI-ligation and nested PCR reads, giving one row per CDR3 protein. The data contain under 150,000 distinct CDR3 sequences, about 20% of them seen just once; the ten biggest clones take up about 0.57%. No antigen is known for these receptors. Study observations and caveats: A few larger clonotypes appeared in naive repertoires, especially CD8, possibly memory cells re-expressing CD45RA.

Sample: naive CD8+ T cells from blood. The receptors shown here come from a human donor in good health.

The chain couples TRBV4-1 to TRBJ2-1; TRBD1 aligns across 8 bases. The CDR3 covers 19 residues. J lost 2 bases, V lost 0 bases, and 12 bases had no gene match. Germline lookup yields CDR1 MGHRA and CDR2 YSYEKL. The CDR3 bases are TGCGCCAGCAGCCAAGATGTGGTAGATCGGGACAGGCCCTACAATGAGCAGTTCTTC. Translating gives CASSQDVVDRDRPYNEQFF.

This chain links TRBV20-1 with TRBJ2-7; 9 bases are a match to TRBD1. Trimming cost V 4 bases and J 5 bases; bases outside gene matches: 15. The CDR3 covers 16 residues. The germline V gene encodes CDR1 DFQATT and CDR2 SNEGSKA (reference sequence). The CDR3 reads CSANDERMTGGDEQYF. The DNA of the CDR3 is TGCAGTGCTAATGACGAAAGGATGACAGGGGGGGACGAGCAGTACTTC.

Written as DNA, the CDR3 is TGTGCCAGCTCACCCCCCCCGGGTACTGAAGCTTTCTTT. Protein: CASSPPPGTEAFF. This chain joins TRBV18 and TRBJ1-1; unclear D gene. Deletions cut 3 bases from V and 5 bases from J, with 10 bases between. This CDR3 has 13 amino acids. The germline CDR1 and CDR2 sequences are KGHSH and LQKENI.

This clonotype appeared a few times. This sequence joins TRBV10-3 and TRBJ1-1; tentatively, D is TRBD1 (5 bases). Trimming removed 8 bases at V and 4 bases at J, with 14 bases between. Germline-derived CDR1 and CDR2 are ENHRY and SYGVKD. The CDR3 spans 13 residues. This CDR3 is CAIGATEGTEAFF. The CDR3 DNA reads TGTGCCATCGGGGCCACGGAGGGCACTGAAGCTTTCTTT.

The V and J genes are TRBV6-2 or TRBV6-3 and TRBJ2-7; D may match TRBD1 or TRBD2 (5 bases each). Germline CDR1 MNHEY, CDR2 SVGEGT. This CDR3 spans 15 amino acids. The V and J ends lost 6 bases and 3 bases respectively, with 18 bases between them. CDR3 in amino acids: CASRYVSGGVYEQYF. The CDR3 DNA reads as TGTGCCAGCAGATACGTTTCTGGGGGAGTCTACGAGCAGTACTTC.

This chain links TRBV28 with TRBJ1-2; TRBD1 might be the D (5 bases). The CDR3 is 16 amino acids. Germline V gene data show CDR1 as MDHEN and CDR2 as SYDVKM. The V end lost 3 bases, the J end lost 6 bases, and 20 bases lay between the germline ends. DNA of the CDR3: TGTGCCAGCAGTTTGGCAGGGCCCAGGGCGGATAATGGCTACACCTTC. Encoded protein: CASSLAGPRADNGYTF.

This clonotype was seen more than once but under ten times. The chain carries TRBV6-5 and TRBJ1-1; D remains unclear. Trimming stripped 2 bases from V and 1 base from J, with 8 bases between. CDR1 and CDR2 (germline): MNHEY, SVGAGI. This CDR3 has 14 residues. The CDR3 region has the DNA TGTGCCAGCAGTTACCCTGGCCAGAACACTGAAGCTTTCTTT. Translation: CASSYPGQNTEAFF.

The table lists this clonotype with a few counts. The V and J genes are TRBV30 and TRBJ2-7; tentative D call: TRBD1 (5 bases). The CDR3 has 12 amino acids. The ends were cut back, 3 bases at V and 5 bases at J, with 11 bases in the middle. The germline V gene encodes CDR1 GTSNPN and CDR2 SVGIG (reference sequence). This CDR3 reads CAWRQTVHEQYF. CDR3 DNA sequence: TGTGCCTGGAGACAGACAGTCCACGAGCAGTACTTC.

This clonotype has a count of ten or more. The rearrangement uses TRBV29-1 and TRBJ2-5; 11 bases map to TRBD2. J lost 5 bases, V lost 4 bases, and 6 bases had no gene match. This CDR3 contains 14 residues. Per germline, CDR1 SQVTM and CDR2 ANQGSEA. CDR3 residues: CSVALAGGGETQYF. DNA for the CDR3: TGCAGCGTTGCGTTAGCGGGAGGGGGTGAGACCCAGTACTTC.

The J gene is TRBJ2-1, the V gene TRBV19, with 10 nucleotides matching TRBD2. The trim removed 6 bases at V and 5 bases at J, leaving 7 bases unmatched. The CDR3 has 15 amino acids. CDR1 and CDR2 (germline): LNHDA, SQIVND (reference sequence). The CDR3 here is CASRRLAGKDNEQFF. Written as DNA, the CDR3 is TGTGCCAGTAGGAGACTAGCGGGTAAGGACAATGAGCAGTTCTTC.